This T cell receptor (beta chain) derives from a study of STAT5B mutations in CD4+ large granular lymphocyte leukemia. Findings and limits, study-wide: CD4-sorted patient repertoires seemed more clonal than healthy CD4+ repertoires. TRBV06-family usage was enriched in top patient clones (8/27) versus controls (2/35). No patients shared main leukemic clonotypes, though less than 30% appeared at low frequency elsewhere.

Concerning this clone: The antigen is unknown.

Assay used: immunoSEQ multiplex PCR; TCRdb lists only in-frame clones, some missing. The sample shows around 50,000 clones, around 82% of them seen only once. CDR1 and CDR2 (germline): SQVTM, ANQGSEA. This CDR3 is 11 amino acids long. The V gene lost 2 bases and the J gene lost 7 bases, with 6 bases spanning the gap. Control samples were healthy donors' buffy coats. The source is a human donor in good health. This sequence joins TRBV29-1 and TRBJ2-1, with D tentatively TRBD2 (5 bases). Sequencing was done on a sample of CD4+ T cells from blood buffy coats. The CDR3, as DNA: TGCAGCGTTGAATCGGGGAATGAGCAGTTCTTC. Residues: CSVESGNEQFF.